This T cell receptor (beta chain) was sequenced in a study of brain T cells in children with intractable seizures. Sequencing was limited to surgery cases with top T cell transcript signatures in brain tissue. Before surgery, patients took at least one anti-epileptic drug. The junction had 9 bases not matched to a gene; V was cut back by 5 bases and J by 7 bases. CDR1 is MNHEY, CDR2 SMNVEV, per germline (reference sequence). The CDR3 covers 15 residues. Only in-frame clones appear in the TCRdb table, and some are missing; sequencing was by immunoSEQ multiplex PCR. The sample has 70,000 to 90,000 clones, about 93% seen once.

The sequences come from peripheral blood, collected at surgery. The receptor was derived from a boy younger than two with tuberous sclerosis and intractable seizures. This chain links TRBV27 with TRBJ2-1; 9 nucleotides match TRBD1. The CDR3 nucleotides are TGTGCCAGCAGTCTCGCGACAGGGGGTTGGAATGAGCAGTTCTTC. Translation gives CASSLATGGWNEQFF.